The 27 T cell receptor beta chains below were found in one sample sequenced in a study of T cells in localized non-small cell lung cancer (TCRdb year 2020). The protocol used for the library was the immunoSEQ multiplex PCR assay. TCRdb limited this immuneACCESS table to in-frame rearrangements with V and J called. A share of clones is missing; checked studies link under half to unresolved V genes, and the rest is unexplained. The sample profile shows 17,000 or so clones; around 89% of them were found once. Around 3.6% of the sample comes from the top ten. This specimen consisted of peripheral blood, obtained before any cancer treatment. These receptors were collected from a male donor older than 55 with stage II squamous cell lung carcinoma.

CDR3 in DNA: TGTGCCAGCAGCGGTCGGGCGGGAGCCCCCTACGAGCAGTACTTC. Translated: CASSGRAGAPYEQYF. The V and J genes are TRBV7-2 and TRBJ2-7; the match to TRBD2 covers 7 bases. V was pared by 5 bases and J by 2 bases, with 9 bases of the junction left unmatched. The CDR3 has 15 residues. CDR1 and CDR2 (germline): SGHTA, FQGNSA.

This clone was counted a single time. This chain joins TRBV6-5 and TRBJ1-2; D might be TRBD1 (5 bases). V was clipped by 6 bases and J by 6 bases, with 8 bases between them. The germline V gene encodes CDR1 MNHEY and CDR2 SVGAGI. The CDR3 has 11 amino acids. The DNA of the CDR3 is TGTGCCAGCAGCCGGGGGGATGGCTACACCTTC. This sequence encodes CASSRGDGYTF.

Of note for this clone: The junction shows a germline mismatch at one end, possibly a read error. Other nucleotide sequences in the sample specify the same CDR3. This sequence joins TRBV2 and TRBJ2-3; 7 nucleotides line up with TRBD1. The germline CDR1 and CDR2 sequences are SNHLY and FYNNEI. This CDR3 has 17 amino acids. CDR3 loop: CASSAGILNEGTDTQYF. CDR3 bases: TGTGCCAGCAGTGCCGGGATCTTGAACGAGGGGACAGACACGCAGTATTTT.

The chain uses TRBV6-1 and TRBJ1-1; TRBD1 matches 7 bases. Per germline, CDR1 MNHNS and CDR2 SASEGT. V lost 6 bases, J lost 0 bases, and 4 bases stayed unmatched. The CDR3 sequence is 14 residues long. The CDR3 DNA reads TGTGCCAGCAGCCCCGGACAGGTGAACACTGAAGCTTTCTTT. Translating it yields CASSPGQVNTEAFF.

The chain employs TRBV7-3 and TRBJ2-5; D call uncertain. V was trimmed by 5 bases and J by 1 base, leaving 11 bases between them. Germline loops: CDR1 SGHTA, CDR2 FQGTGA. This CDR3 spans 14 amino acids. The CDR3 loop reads CASSRGGGQETQYF. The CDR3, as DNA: TGTGCCAGCAGCCGAGGCGGCGGCCAAGAGACCCAGTACTTC.

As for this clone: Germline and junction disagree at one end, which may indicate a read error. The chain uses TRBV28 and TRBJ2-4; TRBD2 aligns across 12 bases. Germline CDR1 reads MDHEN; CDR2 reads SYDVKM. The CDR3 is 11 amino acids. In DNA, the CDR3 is TGTGCCAGCAGTTGGACTAGCGGGATTCACTTC. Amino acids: CASSWTSGIHF.

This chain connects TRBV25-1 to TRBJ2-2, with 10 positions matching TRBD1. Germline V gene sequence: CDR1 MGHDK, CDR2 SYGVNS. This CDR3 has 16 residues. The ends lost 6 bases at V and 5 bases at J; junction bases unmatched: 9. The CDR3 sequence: CASRAPGTGETGELFF. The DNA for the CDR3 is TGTGCCAGCAGGGCCCCCGGGACAGGGGAAACCGGGGAGCTGTTTTTT.

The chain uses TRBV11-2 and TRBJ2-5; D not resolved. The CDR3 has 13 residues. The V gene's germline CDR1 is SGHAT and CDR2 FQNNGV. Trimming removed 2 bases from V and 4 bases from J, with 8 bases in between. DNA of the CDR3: TGTGCCAGCAGCTTATGGCGGCGAGAGACCCAGTACTTC. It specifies CASSLWRRETQYF.

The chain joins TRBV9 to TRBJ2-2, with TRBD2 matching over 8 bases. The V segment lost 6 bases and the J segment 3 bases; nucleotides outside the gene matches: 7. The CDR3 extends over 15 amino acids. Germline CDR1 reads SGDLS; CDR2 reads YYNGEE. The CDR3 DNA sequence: TGTGCCAGCACCCGAGCGGGAGTTTACACCGGGGAGCTGTTTTTT. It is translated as CASTRAGVYTGELFF.

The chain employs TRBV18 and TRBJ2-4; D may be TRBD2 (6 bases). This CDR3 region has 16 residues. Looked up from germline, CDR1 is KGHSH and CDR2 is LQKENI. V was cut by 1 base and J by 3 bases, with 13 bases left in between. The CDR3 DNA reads TGTGCCAGCTCACCACTGGAGGGAGCCTACAAAAACATTCAGTACTTC. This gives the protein CASSPLEGAYKNIQYF.

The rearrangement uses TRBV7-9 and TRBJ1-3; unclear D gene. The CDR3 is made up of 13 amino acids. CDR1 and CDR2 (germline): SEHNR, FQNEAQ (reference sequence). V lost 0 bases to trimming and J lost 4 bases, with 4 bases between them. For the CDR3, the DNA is TGTGCCAGCAGCTTAGCGGAAGGAAACACCATATATTTT. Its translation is CASSLAEGNTIYF.

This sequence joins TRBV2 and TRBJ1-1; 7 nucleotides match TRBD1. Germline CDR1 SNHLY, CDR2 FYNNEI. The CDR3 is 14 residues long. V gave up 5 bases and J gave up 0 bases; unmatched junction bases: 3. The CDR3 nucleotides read TGTGCCAGCAGTCCACAGGGGTTGAACACTGAAGCTTTCTTT. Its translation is CASSPQGLNTEAFF.

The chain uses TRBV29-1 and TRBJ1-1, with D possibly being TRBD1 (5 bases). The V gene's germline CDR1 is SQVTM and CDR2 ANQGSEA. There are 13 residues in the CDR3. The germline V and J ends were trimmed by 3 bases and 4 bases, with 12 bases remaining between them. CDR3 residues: CSVEEGFFTEAFF. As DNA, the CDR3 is TGCAGCGTTGAGGAGGGGTTTTTCACTGAAGCTTTCTTT.

The CDR3 reads CASSQLYSSTDTQYF. The CDR3 coding sequence is TGTGCCAGCAGTCAATTATACTCTAGCACAGATACGCAGTATTTT. The V call is TRBV2, the J call TRBJ2-3; no clear D. Trimming shortened V by 5 bases and J by 0 bases, and 12 bases separated the two germline ends. The CDR3 loop spans 15 amino acids. Germline-derived CDR1 and CDR2 are SNHLY and FYNNEI.

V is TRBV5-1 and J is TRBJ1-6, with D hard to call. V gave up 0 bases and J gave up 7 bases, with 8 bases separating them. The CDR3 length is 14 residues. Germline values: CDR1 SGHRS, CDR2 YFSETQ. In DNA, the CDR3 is TGCGCCAGCAGCTTGGAATCGCAAAATTCACCCCTCCACTTT. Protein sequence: CASSLESQNSPLHF.

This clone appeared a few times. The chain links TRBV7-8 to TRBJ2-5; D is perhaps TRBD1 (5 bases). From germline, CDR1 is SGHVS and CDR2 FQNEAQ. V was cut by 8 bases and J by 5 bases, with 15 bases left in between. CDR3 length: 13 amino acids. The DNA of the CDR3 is TGTGCCAGCGGTAACGACAGAAGTGAGACCCAGTACTTC. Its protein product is CASGNDRSETQYF. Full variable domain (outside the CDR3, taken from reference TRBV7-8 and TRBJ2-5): GAGVSQSPRYKVAKRGQDVALRCDPISGHVSLFWYQQALGQGPEFLTYFQNEAQLDKSGLPSDRFFAERPEGSVSTLKIQRTQQEDSAVYLCASGNDRSETQYFGPGTRLLVL.

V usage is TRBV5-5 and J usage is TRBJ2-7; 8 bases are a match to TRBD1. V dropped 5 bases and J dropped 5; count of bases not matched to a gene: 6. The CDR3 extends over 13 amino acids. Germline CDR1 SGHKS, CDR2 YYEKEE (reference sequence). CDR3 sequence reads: CASSSPDRDEQYF. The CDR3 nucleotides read TGTGCCAGCAGTTCTCCGGACAGGGACGAGCAGTACTTC.

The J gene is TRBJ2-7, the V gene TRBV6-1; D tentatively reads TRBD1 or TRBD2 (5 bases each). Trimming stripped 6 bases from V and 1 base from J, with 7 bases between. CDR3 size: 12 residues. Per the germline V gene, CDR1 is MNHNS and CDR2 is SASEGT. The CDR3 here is CASRGESYEQYF. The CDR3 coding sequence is TGTGCCAGCAGGGGGGAGTCCTACGAGCAGTACTTC.

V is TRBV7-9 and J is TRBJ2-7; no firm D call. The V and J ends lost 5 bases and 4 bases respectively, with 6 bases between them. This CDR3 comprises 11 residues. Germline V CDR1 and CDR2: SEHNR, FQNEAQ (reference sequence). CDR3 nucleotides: TGTGCCAGCAGCCTGACTTACGAGCAGTACTTC. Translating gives CASSLTYEQYF.

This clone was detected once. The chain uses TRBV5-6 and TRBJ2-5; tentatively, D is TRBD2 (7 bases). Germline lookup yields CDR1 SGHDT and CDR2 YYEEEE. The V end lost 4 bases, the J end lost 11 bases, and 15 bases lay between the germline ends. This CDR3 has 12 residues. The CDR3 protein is CASSRPEGGQYF. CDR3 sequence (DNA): TGTGCCAGCAGCCGGCCCGAGGGGGGGCAGTACTTC.

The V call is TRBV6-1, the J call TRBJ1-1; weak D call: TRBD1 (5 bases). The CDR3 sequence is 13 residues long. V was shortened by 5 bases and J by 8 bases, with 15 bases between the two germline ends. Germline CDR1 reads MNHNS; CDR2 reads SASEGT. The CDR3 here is CASSMEGRSEAFF. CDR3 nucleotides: TGTGCCAGCAGTATGGAGGGGAGGTCGGAAGCTTTCTTT.

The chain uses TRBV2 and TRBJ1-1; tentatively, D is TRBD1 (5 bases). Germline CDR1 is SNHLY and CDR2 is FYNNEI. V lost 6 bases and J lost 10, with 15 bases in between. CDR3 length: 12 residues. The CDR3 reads CASRGDVDTAFF. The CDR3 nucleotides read TGTGCCAGCAGGGGGGACGTGGATACAGCTTTCTTT.

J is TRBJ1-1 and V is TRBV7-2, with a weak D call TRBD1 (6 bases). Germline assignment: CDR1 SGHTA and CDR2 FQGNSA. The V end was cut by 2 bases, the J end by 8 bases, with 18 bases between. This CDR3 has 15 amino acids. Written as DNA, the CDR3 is TGTGCCAGCAGCTTAAGGTTCGGACAGTCACGCGAAGCTTTCTTT. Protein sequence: CASSLRFGQSREAFF.

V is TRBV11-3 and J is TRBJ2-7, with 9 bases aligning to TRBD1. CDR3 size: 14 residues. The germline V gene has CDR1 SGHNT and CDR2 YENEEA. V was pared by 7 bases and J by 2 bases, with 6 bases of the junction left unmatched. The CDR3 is CASNNRGPTYEQYF. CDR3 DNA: TGTGCCAGCAACAACAGGGGGCCCACCTACGAGCAGTACTTC.

The CDR3 bases are TGTGCCAGCAGCTTTGGGACAGGGAAAGGCGGGGAGCTGTTTTTT. This sequence encodes CASSFGTGKGGELFF. The chain joins TRBV7-2 to TRBJ2-2, with 9 bases aligning to TRBD1. The trim removed 3 bases at V and 7 bases at J, leaving 6 bases unmatched. This CDR3 contains 15 residues. Germline V gene data show CDR1 as SGHTA and CDR2 as FQGNSA.

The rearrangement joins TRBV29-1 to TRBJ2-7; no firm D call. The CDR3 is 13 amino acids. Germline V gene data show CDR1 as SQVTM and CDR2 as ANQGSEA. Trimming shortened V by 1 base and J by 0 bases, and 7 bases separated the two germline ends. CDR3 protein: CSVEGQASYEQYF. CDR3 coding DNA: TGCAGCGTTGAAGGGCAGGCCTCCTACGAGCAGTACTTC.

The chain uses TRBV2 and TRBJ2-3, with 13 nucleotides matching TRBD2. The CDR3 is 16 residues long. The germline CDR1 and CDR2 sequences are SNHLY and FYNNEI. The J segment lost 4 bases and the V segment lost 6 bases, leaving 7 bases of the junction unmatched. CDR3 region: CASRRTSGSRADTQYF. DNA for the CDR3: TGTGCCAGCAGAAGGACTAGCGGGAGTAGGGCAGATACGCAGTATTTT. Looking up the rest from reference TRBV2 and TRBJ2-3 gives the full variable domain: EPEVTQTPSHQVTQMGQEVILRCVPISNHLYFYWYRQILGQKVEFLVSFYNNEISEKSEIFDDQFSVERPDGSNFTLKIRSTKLEDSAMYFCASRRTSGSRADTQYFGPGTRLTVL.